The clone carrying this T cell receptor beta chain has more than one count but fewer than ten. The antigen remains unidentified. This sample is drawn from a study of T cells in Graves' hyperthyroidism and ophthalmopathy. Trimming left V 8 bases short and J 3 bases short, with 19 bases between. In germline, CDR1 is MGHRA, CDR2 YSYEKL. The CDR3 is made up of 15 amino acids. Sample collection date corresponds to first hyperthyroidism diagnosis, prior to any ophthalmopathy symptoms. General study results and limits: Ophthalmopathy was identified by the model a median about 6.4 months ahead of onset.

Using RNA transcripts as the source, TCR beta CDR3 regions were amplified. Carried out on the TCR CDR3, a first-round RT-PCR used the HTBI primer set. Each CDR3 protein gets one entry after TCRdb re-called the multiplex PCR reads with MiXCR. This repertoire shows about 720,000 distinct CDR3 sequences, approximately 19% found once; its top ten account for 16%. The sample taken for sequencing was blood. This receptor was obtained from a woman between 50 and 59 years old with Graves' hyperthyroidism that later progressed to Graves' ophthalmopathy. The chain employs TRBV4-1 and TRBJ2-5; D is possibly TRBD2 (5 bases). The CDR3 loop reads CASSIGNQPEETQYF. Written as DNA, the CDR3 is TGCGCCAGCTCCATCGGGAACCAGCCAGAAGAGACCCAGTACTTC.